The next 25 T cell receptor beta chains were all read from a single sample in a study of blood T cell repertoires in COVID-19 (TCRdb year 2020). The receptor library was made with the immunoSEQ multiplex PCR assay. TCRdb obtained this table from immuneACCESS and retained in-frame rearrangements with V and J assigned. These tables miss some clones; where compared with another copy, unresolved V genes account for less than half of the shortfall, and the remainder is unexplained. The sample yields more than 75,000 clones; about 89% were counted once. Together, the top ten hold roughly 2.5% of the sample. The sample was peripheral blood. The receptors originated from a man aged 45-60 years with COVID-19, enrolled during active disease.

This chain uses TRBV19 with TRBJ1-5; a possible D gene is TRBD1 (5 bases). Germline V lookup: CDR1 LNHDA, CDR2 SQIVND (reference sequence). CDR3 length: 15 residues. The V end was cut by 6 bases, the J end by 0 bases, with 12 bases between. CDR3 nucleotide sequence: TGTGCCAGTAGAGAAGACAGCGATAGCAATCAGCCCCAGCATTTT. Encoded protein: CASREDSDSNQPQHF.

The sample holds a few counts of this clone. The rearrangement links TRBV2 to TRBJ1-6, with D perhaps TRBD1 (6 bases). The CDR3 consists of 13 residues. Germline V gene sequence: CDR1 SNHLY, CDR2 FYNNEI. The V end was cut by 11 bases, the J end by 8 bases, with 16 bases between. The CDR3 DNA sequence: TGTGCCTGCAACAGGGAGGGGCATTCACCCCTCCACTTT. It is translated as CACNREGHSPLHF.

The chain links TRBV4-3 to TRBJ1-6, with D possibly being TRBD1 (6 bases). CDR3 size: 18 residues. V was cut by 0 bases and J by 3 bases, with 15 bases left in between. The germline V gene has CDR1 LGHNA and CDR2 YSLEER. Written as DNA, the CDR3 is TGCGCCAGCAGCCAAGATCGGGACGTGACAGGCTATAATTCACCCCTCCACTTT. Amino acid sequence: CASSQDRDVTGYNSPLHF.

The chain uses TRBV11-2 and TRBJ2-2, with D maybe TRBD2 (6 bases). Germline CDR1 and CDR2: SGHAT and FQNNGV. The CDR3 contains 15 residues. The V end lost 2 bases, the J end lost 4 bases, and 11 bases lay between the germline ends. CDR3 region: CASSLWGDLTGELFF. The CDR3 nucleotides are TGTGCCAGCAGCTTATGGGGGGACCTCACCGGGGAGCTGTTTTTT.

The chain employs TRBV18 and TRBJ2-2; 7 bases are shared with TRBD1. There are 16 residues in the CDR3. CDR1 and CDR2 from the germline V gene are KGHSH and LQKENI. Losses at the gene ends were 3 bases for V and 4 bases for J; bases not matched to a gene: 8. The CDR3: CASSPATGAATGELFF. The CDR3 DNA sequence: TGTGCCAGCTCACCGGCCACAGGGGCCGCCACCGGGGAGCTGTTTTTT. Variable domain in full (rest from reference TRBV18 and TRBJ2-2): NAGVMQNPRHLVRRRGQEARLRCSPMKGHSHVYWYRQLPEEGLKFMVYLQKENIIDESGMPKERFSAEFPKEGPSILRIQQVVRGDSAAYFCASSPATGAATGELFFGEGSRLTVL.

This clone was counted only a few times. The V and J genes are TRBV7-9 and TRBJ1-1; D gene unclear. The CDR3 length is 13 residues. Germline V gene sequence: CDR1 SEHNR, CDR2 FQNEAQ (reference sequence). With 5 bases removed from V and 3 bases from J, the gap between germline ends came to 10 bases. Here the CDR3 reads CASSLVGDTEAFF. CDR3 DNA sequence: TGTGCCAGCAGCCTAGTCGGGGACACTGAAGCTTTCTTT.

J is TRBJ2-3 and V is TRBV7-3; TRBD1 might be the D (5 bases). Trimming left V 5 bases short and J 5 bases short, with 20 bases between. The germline V gene has CDR1 SGHTA and CDR2 FQGTGA. This CDR3 region has 16 residues. The CDR3 spells CASSPSLVGEQDTQYF. In nucleotides, the CDR3 is TGTGCCAGCAGCCCATCATTGGTAGGGGAACAAGATACGCAGTATTTT.

The chain links TRBV12-5 to TRBJ2-7; 7 bases agree with TRBD1. V was pared by 1 base and J by 12 bases, with 6 bases of the junction left unmatched. Germline CDR1 reads LGHNT; CDR2 reads FRNRAP. The CDR3 extends over 12 amino acids. CDR3: CASGLAPGQLYF. The DNA of the CDR3 is TGTGCTAGTGGTTTGGCCCCGGGACAGCTGTACTTC.

V and J are TRBV9 and TRBJ2-5; D is perhaps TRBD1 (6 bases). The CDR3 is made up of 16 amino acids. The V gene lost 0 bases and the J gene lost 2 bases, with 14 bases spanning the gap. Germline V gene lookup returns CDR1 SGDLS and CDR2 YYNGEE. The CDR3 region is CASSVADRPVQETQYF. The DNA of the CDR3 is TGTGCCAGCAGCGTAGCTGACAGGCCCGTACAAGAGACCCAGTACTTC.

CDR3 in amino acids: CASSQDRASGAFF. In DNA form, the CDR3 reads TGCGCCAGCAGTCAGGACAGGGCGTCCGGAGCTTTCTTT. This chain connects TRBV5-1 to TRBJ1-1, with 8 bases matching TRBD1. With V trimmed by 5 bases and J by 10 bases, 10 bases remained unmatched. Germline V gene sequence: CDR1 SGHRS, CDR2 YFSETQ. The CDR3 extends over 13 amino acids.

The chain combines TRBV21-1 with TRBJ1-1; the table names TRBD1, a call not compared with the DNA. TRBV21-1 is a documented pseudogene. The CDR3 runs to 14 residues. This CDR3 is CASSKGGQGPLRMF. The CDR3 coding sequence is TGTGCCAGCAGCAAGGGGGGACAGGGGCCGCTTAGGATGTTT.

Details on this clone: An end of the junction does not agree with germline; a read error may underlie this. The CDR3 reads CASSQSGTSGDTQYF. DNA for the CDR3: TGTGCTAGCAGCCAGTCCGGGACTAGCGGAGATACGCAGTATTTT. V usage is TRBV7-7 and J usage is TRBJ2-3; 11 bases map to TRBD2. The CDR3 has 15 amino acids. Per the germline V gene, CDR1 is SSHAT and CDR2 is FNYEAQ (reference sequence).

The chain couples TRBV11-3 to TRBJ2-2; perhaps TRBD2 as D (6 bases). V was clipped by 8 bases and J by 1 base, with 8 bases between them. Germline assignment: CDR1 SGHNT and CDR2 YENEEA. The CDR3 totals 13 residues. The CDR3 DNA sequence: TGTGCCAGCCGGGGGATGAACACCGGGGAGCTGTTTTTT. Encoded protein: CASRGMNTGELFF.

The chain joins TRBV6-5 to TRBJ1-2, with D tentatively TRBD1 (6 bases). Germline-derived CDR1 and CDR2 are MNHEY and SVGAGI. Trimming pared 5 bases from V and 4 bases from J, leaving 11 bases between. The CDR3 loop spans 13 amino acids. This chain's CDR3 is CASSPDRSYGYTF. CDR3 DNA sequence: TGTGCCAGCAGTCCCGACAGGAGCTATGGCTACACCTTC.

V and J are TRBV7-3 and TRBJ2-1; D perhaps matches TRBD2 (6 bases). Germline CDR1 reads SGHTA; CDR2 reads FQGTGA. CDR3 length equals 13 residues. V lost 4 bases and J 10 bases, leaving 14 bases between the germline ends. CDR3 in amino acids: CASSSAGAGEQFF. The CDR3 DNA reads as TGTGCCAGCAGCTCCGCCGGGGCGGGGGAGCAGTTCTTC.

This chain joins TRBV19 and TRBJ1-4; a possible D gene is TRBD1 (6 bases). The germline gives CDR1 LNHDA, CDR2 SQIVND (reference sequence). CDR3 length: 15 amino acids. Trimming removed 4 bases from V and 4 bases from J, with 13 bases in between. The CDR3 loop is CASSKTGQVNEKLFF. In DNA form, the CDR3 reads TGTGCCAGTAGTAAAACAGGGCAGGTTAATGAAAAACTGTTTTTT.

This clone was seen once. This chain joins TRBV18 and TRBJ1-2, with 7 bases that match TRBD1. Germline lookup yields CDR1 KGHSH and CDR2 LQKENI. This CDR3 region has 15 residues. After removal of 3 bases from V and 0 bases from J, the junction contained 4 bases not matched to a gene. The CDR3 DNA sequence: TGTGCCAGCTCACCGAGGGGGCCAACTAACTATGGCTACACCTTC. The encoded protein is CASSPRGPTNYGYTF.

V gene TRBV18 combines with J gene TRBJ1-3; no reliable D call. Trimming cost V 0 bases and J 4 bases, with 13 bases left between them. The CDR3 loop spans 16 amino acids. In germline, CDR1 is KGHSH, CDR2 LQKENI. The DNA of the CDR3 is TGTGCCAGCTCACCACCACGGGGTTCGAGCGGAAACACCATATATTTT. This gives the protein CASSPPRGSSGNTIYF.

The chain links TRBV9 to TRBJ2-2, with TRBD2 matching 7 bases. The CDR3 spans 23 residues. The germline V gene has CDR1 SGDLS and CDR2 YYNGEE. V shed 0 bases and J 4 bases; nucleotides not matched to a gene: 27. The CDR3 DNA sequence: TGTGCCAGCAGCGTAGCCGAAAGAGTGGGCGGGGGAGGCGACATGAGGGGCACCGGGGAGCTGTTTTTT. As protein: CASSVAERVGGGGDMRGTGELFF.

This rearrangement joins TRBV7-9 to TRBJ2-2; tentative D call: TRBD1 (5 bases). The CDR3 covers 16 residues. V lost 1 base and J 4 bases, leaving 13 bases between the germline ends. Germline V gene sequence: CDR1 SEHNR, CDR2 FQNEAQ (reference sequence). The CDR3 DNA reads TGTGCCAGCAGCTTAGTCACGGCAGGGCCCACCGGGGAGCTGTTTTTT. Translated, it gives CASSLVTAGPTGELFF.

J is TRBJ1-1 and V is TRBV30; D might be TRBD1 (6 bases). Germline CDR1 reads GTSNPN; CDR2 reads SVGIG (reference sequence). Trimming pared 7 bases from V and 3 bases from J, leaving 18 bases between. The CDR3 totals 14 residues. CDR3 DNA sequence: TGTGCCTCAACCAAGGGGGTACGTGACACTGAAGCTTTCTTT. This gives the protein CASTKGVRDTEAFF.

The V gene is TRBV10-3, the J gene TRBJ2-6, with 9 bases aligning to TRBD1. Trimming at V came to 3 bases and at J to 4 bases, leaving 13 bases not matched to a gene. The germline CDR1 and CDR2 sequences are ENHRY and SYGVKD. The CDR3 loop spans 19 amino acids. The CDR3 bases are TGTGCCATCAGTGACCCGAACGTACAGGGGGCTACCGGGGCCAACGTCCTGACTTTC. This codes for CAISDPNVQGATGANVLTF.

This rearrangement joins TRBV9 to TRBJ2-5, with a tentative D call TRBD1 (5 bases). CDR3 length: 13 residues. Germline V gene lookup returns CDR1 SGDLS and CDR2 YYNGEE. V gave up 0 bases and J gave up 2 bases, with 5 bases separating them. The CDR3 loop is CASSVEGQETQYF. The CDR3 region has the DNA TGTGCCAGCAGCGTAGAGGGGCAAGAGACCCAGTACTTC.

The V and J genes are TRBV18 and TRBJ2-5; D might be TRBD1 (5 bases). Per germline, CDR1 KGHSH and CDR2 LQKENI. The germline V and J ends were trimmed by 6 bases and 5 bases, with 13 bases remaining between them. The CDR3 sequence is 13 residues long. DNA for the CDR3: TGTGCCAGCTCCCCGGCAGGGATGGAGACCCAGTACTTC. It is translated as CASSPAGMETQYF.

CDR3 loop: CASSLGLDTEAFF. The CDR3 region has the DNA TGTGCCAGCAGCTTAGGGCTGGACACTGAAGCTTTCTTT. This rearrangement joins TRBV11-3 to TRBJ1-1, with D uncertain. This CDR3 region has 13 residues. V was trimmed by 1 base and J by 3 bases, leaving 6 bases between them. Germline V gene lookup returns CDR1 SGHNT and CDR2 YENEEA.